This section outlines one TCR beta chain sequence together with its context. What it recognizes is unknown. The data belong to a study of shared clonotypes between healthy human individuals. Study outcomes and limitations: Since donors were few, the genetic and exposure-history diversity represented was limited. Sampling involved blood alone; tissue repertoires likely differ.

Several immunoSEQ plates received, in even portions, the genomic DNA of each subset. Researchers sequenced unsorted PBMC DNA using ten immunoSEQ deep assay plates. Profiling relied on immunoSEQ multiplex PCR, and the TCRdb table lists in-frame clones only, not all of them. Of 97,000 or so clones detected, 40% to 55% appear once; the ten largest clones hold less than 15%. The receptor comes from a woman in her 40s in good health. Some clones in this sample may be carry-over from other donors' samples. The specimen sequenced was PBMCs.

CDR3 sequence reads: CASSLTGGYGYTF. The CDR3 nucleotides are TGTGCCAGCAGCTTGACAGGGGGCTATGGCTACACCTTC. The rearrangement uses TRBV7-3 and TRBJ1-2; 9 bases match TRBD1. From germline, CDR1 is SGHTA and CDR2 FQGTGA. The CDR3 loop spans 13 amino acids. The trim removed 3 bases at V and 4 bases at J, leaving 0 bases unmatched.